This T cell receptor (beta chain) was found in a study of blood T cells in healthy people across ages. It was with a sample-barcoded 5' primer and a J-beta primer mix that a second PCR of about 6 to 12 cycles was run. Each CDR3 protein is one row after TCRdb ran MiXCR on the 5' RACE reads. Counted here are 790,000 or so distinct CDR3 sequences, about 46% occurring once; the ten biggest clones make up 15% to 20%. The clonotype was recovered from an older man in good health. Sequencing input: blood.

CDR3 sequence (DNA): TGTGCCAGCAGTGATTATGGCTACACCTTC. The encoded protein is CASSDYGYTF. The V gene is TRBV2, the J gene TRBJ1-2; no firm D call. The V and J ends lost 3 bases and 5 bases respectively, with 1 base between them. Germline CDR1 reads SNHLY; CDR2 reads FYNNEI. The CDR3 has 10 residues.